The rows below give T cell receptor beta chains drawn from one sample of a study of cytomegalovirus exposure and HLA in healthy donors. Data came from immunoSEQ multiplex PCR; TCRdb stores just in-frame clones and leaves some out. The sample lists 100,000 or so clones; 84% were seen once. The material sequenced was PBMCs. The receptors come from a woman aged 18-29 years in good health and CMV-seronegative. CDR3s leave out the opening cysteine and the closing phenylalanine or tryptophan. The order of the fields is CDR3 length, V gene, J gene, CDR3 protein.

>14|TRBV6-4|TRBJ1-2
ASSPVPTLPNYGYT
>14|TRBV4-3|TRBJ2-3
ASSPLPGQGADTQY
>12|TRBV7-9|TRBJ2-1
ASSQGGRLPEQF
>13|TRBV30|TRBJ2-3
AWSVPRTSGSPQY
>17|TRBV7-6|TRBJ2-3
ASSLDSIPGLAHTDTQY
>15|TRBV5-1|TRBJ1-1
ASSHTSGGVGNTEAF
>13|TRBV28|TRBJ1-2
ASSNPGVAYYGYT
>13|TRBV4-2|TRBJ2-4
ASSQELKLAGGSY
>14|TRBV18|TRBJ1-1
ASSHHRDRGGDEAF
>11|TRBV5-1|TRBJ2-5
ASSSRTRETQY
>13|TRBV5-1|TRBJ1-4
ASSLGQGTYEKLF
>13|TRBV6-5|TRBJ1-4
ASSYRGSTNEKLF
>11|TRBV27|TRBJ1-4
ASSSRTNEKLF
>12|TRBV6-5|TRBJ2-1
ASRNTGTSGKQF
>14|TRBV18|TRBJ1-4
ASSPRQGRENEKLF
>11|TRBV19|TRBJ1-2
ASSAGSGYGYT
>13|TRBV28|TRBJ2-4
ASSSRGRIENIQY
>11|TRBV30|TRBJ2-5
AWSEAGEETQY